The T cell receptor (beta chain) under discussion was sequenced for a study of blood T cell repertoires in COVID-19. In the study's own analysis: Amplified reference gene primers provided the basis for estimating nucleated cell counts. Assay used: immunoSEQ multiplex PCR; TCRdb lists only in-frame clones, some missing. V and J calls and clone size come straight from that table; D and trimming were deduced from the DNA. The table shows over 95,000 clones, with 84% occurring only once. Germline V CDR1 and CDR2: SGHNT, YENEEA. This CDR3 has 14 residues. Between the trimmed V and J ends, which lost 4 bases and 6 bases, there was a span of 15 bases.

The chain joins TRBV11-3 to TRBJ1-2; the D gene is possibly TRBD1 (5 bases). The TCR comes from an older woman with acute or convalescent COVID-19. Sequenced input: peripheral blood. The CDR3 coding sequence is TGTGCCAGCAGCTCCGGCAGGGTAACCCATGGCTACACCTTC. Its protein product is CASSSGRVTHGYTF. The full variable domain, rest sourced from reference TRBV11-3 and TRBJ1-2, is EAGVVQSPRYKIIEKKQPVAFWCNPISGHNTLYWYLQNLGQGPELLIRYENEEAVDDSQLPKDRFSAERLKGVDSTLKIQPAELGDSAVYLCASSSGRVTHGYTFGSGTRLTVV.